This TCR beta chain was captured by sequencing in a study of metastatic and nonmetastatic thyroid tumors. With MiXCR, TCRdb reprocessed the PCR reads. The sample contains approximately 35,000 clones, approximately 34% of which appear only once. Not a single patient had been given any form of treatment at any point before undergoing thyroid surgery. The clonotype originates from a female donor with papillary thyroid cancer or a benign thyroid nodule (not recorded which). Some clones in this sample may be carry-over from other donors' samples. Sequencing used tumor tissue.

The CDR3 sequence is CASSAYPEESPLHF. CDR3 coding DNA: TGTGCCAGCAGTGCCTACCCCGAGGAATCACCCCTCCACTTT. The chain is built from TRBV6-1 and TRBJ1-6; D is uncertain. Trimming left V 4 bases short and J 10 bases short, with 14 bases between. CDR3 length: 14 amino acids. Germline lookup yields CDR1 MNHNS and CDR2 SASEGT.